This T cell receptor beta chain came from a study of post-analysis software for immune sequencing data. Across the study: Relapsing-remitting, secondary progressive and progressive-relapsing forms of multiple sclerosis all featured among disease courses.

Unique molecular identifiers featured in each of the TCR beta cDNA libraries. TCRdb used MiXCR to reprocess the PCR reads, holding one entry per CDR3 protein. The sample has hundreds of thousands of distinct CDR3 sequences; 59% are singletons. As concerns this clonotype: The antigen is unknown.

The study, taken as a whole, reports: By F measure, strong co-clustering occurred among samples prepared in the same batch. People with multiple sclerosis had a significantly lower normalized Chao1 diversity than controls did. In patients, five or six TRBV segments were more frequent than in controls, with TRBV5-6, TRBV5-1 and TRBV20-1 among them.

The V gene lost 2 bases and the J gene lost 9 bases, with 8 bases spanning the gap. Looked up from germline, CDR1 is MNHEY and CDR2 is SVGEGT. The CDR3 contains 12 residues. The clonotype originates from a girl aged 2-10 years with multiple sclerosis. V usage is TRBV6-2 or TRBV6-3 and J usage is TRBJ2-1; no definite D call. The sequenced material came from blood. The CDR3 coding sequence is TGTGCCAGCAGTTACAATTACGGTGAGCAGTTCTTC. Translating gives CASSYNYGEQFF.